This entry concerns a single T cell receptor (beta chain). This clone appeared once. What this receptor recognizes is not known. No clone much larger than this one lies a single base away; base qualities are absent. Per the publication, the time point label means: about 28 days (+/-7) after the second vaccine dose. AZD1222 recipients given second doses at about 4 weeks or at about 12 weeks were pooled, since spike-specific TCR depth and breadth were not found to differ between the two schedules. The vaccinee samples were drawn from two UK trials, COV001 and COV002, one of which was a single-blind randomized controlled phase 2/3 trial testing AZD1222 (ChAdOx1 nCoV-19) in healthy adults. For TCRbeta chain sequencing, PBMC samples were collected from trial participants at day 0 and at day 28 after the second dose. Reading from cysteine to phenylalanine, the CDR3 counts 12 amino acids. Only the CDR3 DNA is retained, 36 bases long and in frame from the first base. V drops 6 bases and J drops 3 bases, leaving 8 bases in between.

The CDR3 regions of human TCRbeta chains were analyzed by immunosequencing. From the authors' description of their analysis: Repertoire TCRs were matched against a reference library of SARS-CoV-2-specific TCRs generated with the MIRA antigen-specificity platform. Breadth was defined as the fraction of unique TCRs that were SARS-CoV-2-associated, and depth was defined as the fraction of total T cells that were SARS-CoV-2-associated. Using the MIRA data, each spike-specific TCR was mapped to the spike region that the TCR reacts to and placed in a CD4 or CD8 class. Log10-transformed breadth and depth values were compared by one-way ANOVA with Sidak's multiple comparisons tests. TCRdb took over this immuneACCESS table, retaining in-frame rearrangements with V and J assigned. Such tables are incomplete; in checked studies, under half of the missing clones stem from an unresolved V gene, and the remainder is unexplained. D and trimming come from the DNA, and the V and J calls and clone size come from that table. The sample contains around 150,000 clones, approximately 91% of them found a single time. The ten largest clones capture more than 1.5% of the sample.

The data originate from a study of T cell responses to AZD1222 COVID-19 vaccine (dated by TCRdb to the early 2020s). For the wider study: A total of roughly 240 trial participants underwent TCR sequencing, of whom 207 received two doses of AZD1222 and 26 received two doses of the MenACWY control vaccine. Trial participants were enrolled by age into subgroups of 18-55, 56-69 and 70-plus years, and roughly 150, 30 and 60 TCR-sequenced participants, respectively, were included in these subgroups.

Study-wide conclusions, independent of this receptor: Participants were mostly white British and included more females than males, and it was suggested by the authors that clonal diversity may have been underestimated. Because no samples from the day 14 peak response were available, repertoires could be characterized only after the peak T cell response. Only six AZD1222 recipients were SARS-CoV-2 seropositive at baseline, limiting conclusions about previously exposed vaccinees. Nearly half of unique spike-specific TCRs reportedly recognized epitopes outside regions mutated in the B.1.351 and B.1.1.7 variants. The 56-69-year group was small, and its depth increase did not reach significance, likely because of low power. A significant rise in spike-specific TCR breadth and depth was observed after two AZD1222 doses relative to day 0 and relative to MenACWY recipients. The whole spike protein was spanned by vaccine-associated CD4 TCRs, and dominant responses were seen in regions 160-218 and 743-854.

The source was peripheral blood, collected 28 days after the second AZD1222 dose. The chain is assembled from TRBV12-3 or TRBV12-4 and TRBJ1-2; there is no confident call for the D gene. The sequence was collected from an adult who received the AZD1222 COVID-19 vaccine. The bases are TGTGCCAGCAGCCCCCGGGACTATGGCTACACCTTC. Translated, it reads CASSPRDYGYTF.